This entry is about one T cell receptor (beta chain). The entry originates in a study of technical replicates of blood from a handful of donors. Profiled with immunoSEQ multiplex PCR; TCRdb holds only in-frame clones, not every one. This table has tens of thousands of clones, just over 90% appearing once. With V trimmed by 1 base and J by 6 bases, 6 bases remained unmatched. There are 16 residues in the CDR3. CDR1 MGHDK and CDR2 SYGVNS come from the germline V gene. This TCR was sampled from a human donor in good health. The V call is TRBV25-1, the J call TRBJ1-5, with 10 bases aligning to TRBD1. Sequenced input: T cells isolated from PBMCs. The CDR3 sequence is CASSESGTGVVQPQHF. Written as DNA, the CDR3 is TGTGCCAGCAGTGAATCGGGGACAGGGGTTGTTCAGCCCCAGCATTTT.